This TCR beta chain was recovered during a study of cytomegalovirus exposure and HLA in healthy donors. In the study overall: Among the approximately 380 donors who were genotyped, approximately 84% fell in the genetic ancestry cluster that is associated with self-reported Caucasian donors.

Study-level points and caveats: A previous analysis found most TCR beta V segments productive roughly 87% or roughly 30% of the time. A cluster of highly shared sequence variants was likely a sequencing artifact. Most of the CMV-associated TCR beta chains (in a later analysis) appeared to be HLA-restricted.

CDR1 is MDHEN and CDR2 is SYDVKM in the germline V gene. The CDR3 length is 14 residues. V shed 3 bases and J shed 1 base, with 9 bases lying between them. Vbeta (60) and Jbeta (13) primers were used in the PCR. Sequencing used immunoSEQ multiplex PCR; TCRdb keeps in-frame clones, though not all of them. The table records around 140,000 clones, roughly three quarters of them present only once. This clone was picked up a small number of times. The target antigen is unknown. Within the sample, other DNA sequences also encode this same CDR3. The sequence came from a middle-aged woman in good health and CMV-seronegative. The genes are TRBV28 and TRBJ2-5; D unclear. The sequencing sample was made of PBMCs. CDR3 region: CASSFGQAQETQYF. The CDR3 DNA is TGTGCCAGCAGTTTTGGGCAGGCCCAAGAGACCCAGTACTTC.